The 20 T cell receptor beta chains below come from one sample, sequenced in a study of Graves' ophthalmopathy and Graves' hyperthyroidism. Amplified TCR beta CDR3 regions were obtained using RNA transcripts as template. HTBI primers were employed in first-round RT-PCR, then a second-round multiplex PCR followed. Using its own MiXCR run on the multiplex PCR reads, TCRdb lists one record per CDR3 protein. The repertoire consists of 900,000 to 1,200,000 distinct CDR3 sequences, with about 40% occurring once and the leading ten covering approximately 10%. The sequencing sample was made of peripheral blood or thyroid tissue (not recorded which). These receptor sequences come from an adult man with Graves' hyperthyroidism.

The chain's CDR3 is CASSPTSKQGSQPQHF. As DNA, the CDR3 is TGTGCCAGCAGTCCTACTTCTAAACAGGGGAGTCAGCCCCAGCATTTT. The chain uses TRBV27 and TRBJ1-5; 7 bases fit TRBD1. J lost 6 bases, V lost 5 bases, and 13 bases had no gene match. The CDR3 length is 16 residues. Germline CDR1 reads MNHEY; CDR2 reads SMNVEV (reference sequence).

The gene calls are TRBV28 and TRBJ1-1; 9 bases are a match to TRBD1. V shed 8 bases, J shed 0 bases, and the junction held 7 bases outside the gene matches. Germline CDR1 is MDHEN and CDR2 is SYDVKM. This CDR3 contains 15 residues. CDR3 DNA sequence: TGTGCCAGCCGGGGGACAGGGCAAATGAACACTGAAGCTTTCTTT. Its protein is CASRGTGQMNTEAFF.

The genes are TRBV10-3 and TRBJ2-7, with 10 bases lining up with TRBD2. Per the germline V gene, CDR1 is ENHRY and CDR2 is SYGVKD. The CDR3 spans 15 residues. J gave up 2 bases and V 10 bases, and 11 bases lay outside the gene matches. CDR3 residues: CATRVASGRPYEQYF. The CDR3 DNA reads TGTGCCACCCGGGTAGCTAGCGGGAGACCCTACGAGCAGTACTTC.

This clonotype occurred a few times. The chain recombines TRBV9 with TRBJ1-3; the D is unclear. The CDR3 sequence is 13 residues long. V was pared by 0 bases and J by 3 bases, with 4 bases between. The germline CDR1 and CDR2 sequences are SGDLS and YYNGEE. The CDR3 loop is CASSVDIGNTIYF. The CDR3 DNA reads TGTGCCAGCAGCGTAGACATTGGAAACACCATATATTTT.

With regard to this clonotype: The germline gene is not matched at one end of the junction; a read error may be the cause. The genes are TRBV10-3 and TRBJ1-4; 9 nucleotides align to TRBD1. There are 16 residues in the CDR3. CDR1 is ENHRY and CDR2 is SYGVKD in the germline V gene. CDR3 residues: CASSETGTGFGEKLFF. CDR3 nucleotides: TGTGCCAGCAGTGAAACCGGGACAGGGTTCGGTGAAAAACTGTTTTTT.

This clonotype was detected many times. J is TRBJ2-5 and V is TRBV12-3 or TRBV12-4; the D is unclear. CDR3 length: 15 amino acids. V lost 5 bases and J lost 5, with 18 bases in between. CDR3 sequence reads: CASSPPGQVGETQYF. DNA for the CDR3: TGTGCCAGCAGTCCGCCGGGCCAGGTCGGGGAGACCCAGTACTTC.

Many counts were recorded for this clonotype. The chain couples TRBV13 to TRBJ1-5; weak D call: TRBD1 (6 bases). Germline CDR1 PRHDT, CDR2 FYEKMQ (reference sequence). The CDR3 has 17 amino acids. V lost 2 bases and J 3 bases, leaving 17 bases between the germline ends. CDR3 amino acids: CASSLSGQRMNNQPQHF. The CDR3 coding sequence is TGTGCCAGCAGCTTATCCGGACAGCGGATGAACAATCAGCCCCAGCATTTT.

This clonotype was detected many times. V usage is TRBV29-1 and J usage is TRBJ2-7; possibly TRBD2 for D (6 bases). V was cut by 2 bases and J by 6 bases, with 11 bases left in between. The CDR3 loop spans 12 amino acids. Germline V gene lookup returns CDR1 SQVTM and CDR2 ANQGSEA. CDR3 coding DNA: TGCAGCGTTGAAATCGCCGGGGGCGAGCAGTACTTC. This sequence encodes CSVEIAGGEQYF.

The chain links TRBV20-1 to TRBJ2-6; D unresolved. Trimming took 0 bases from V and 0 from J, leaving 6 bases between them. Per germline, CDR1 DFQATT and CDR2 SNEGSKA (reference sequence). The CDR3 consists of 15 residues. The CDR3 DNA sequence: TGCAGTGCTAGAGATGCGATCTCTGGGGCCAACGTCCTGACTTTC. Translated, it gives CSARDAISGANVLTF.

The chain uses TRBV6-5 and TRBJ1-2, with D possibly matching TRBD1 (6 bases). The CDR3 runs 13 residues. The germline CDR1 and CDR2 sequences are MNHEY and SVGAGI. Trimming took off 5 bases at V and 4 bases at J, with 11 bases between the two ends. CDR3 region: CASSHVTGYGYTF. Written as DNA, the CDR3 is TGTGCCAGCAGTCACGTGACAGGCTATGGCTACACCTTC.

The chain employs TRBV19 and TRBJ2-2; weak D call: TRBD1 (5 bases). V was cut by 0 bases and J by 7 bases, with 24 bases left in between. CDR1 and CDR2 (germline): LNHDA, SQIVND (reference sequence). CDR3 size: 19 residues. CDR3 sequence: CASSIDGALWAGPSGELFF. CDR3 sequence (DNA): TGTGCCAGTAGTATAGATGGGGCCCTGTGGGCAGGGCCAAGCGGGGAGCTGTTTTTT.

A note on this clonotype: A much larger clone differs from this one at a single base, so this may be a read error. The chain couples TRBV7-2 to TRBJ2-2, with TRBD2 as a possible D gene (5 bases). CDR1 and CDR2 from the germline V gene are SGHTA and FQGNSA. This CDR3 has 14 amino acids. CDR3 loop: CAGSLPLVPEELFF. The CDR3 DNA reads TGTGCCGGCAGCTTACCACTAGTACCGGAGGAGCTGTTTTTT. Looking up the rest from reference TRBV7-2 and TRBJ2-2 gives the full variable domain: GAGVSQSPSNKVTEKGKDVELRCDPISGHTALYWYRQSLGQGLEFLIYFQGNSAPDKSGLPSDRFSAERTGGSVSTLTIQRTQQEDSAVYLCAGSLPLVPEELFFGEGSRLTVL.

This clonotype came up once. At one end the junction does not follow the germline gene, possibly because of a read error. The J gene is TRBJ2-5, the V gene TRBV7-9; D uncertain. Germline CDR1 reads SEHNR; CDR2 reads FQNEAQ (reference sequence). This CDR3 comprises 13 residues. CDR3: CASSLVQTATQHF. Here the CDR3 DNA reads TGTGCCAGCAGCTTAGTCCAAACGGCGACCCAGCACTTC.

In its sample, this clonotype was seen once. Here the CDR3 DNA reads TGTGCCAGCAGGGAACAGCCTCTGAGAGAAACTGAAGCTTTCTTT. It encodes CASREQPLRETEAFF. The rearrangement uses TRBV7-2 and TRBJ1-1; D is unresolved. CDR3 length equals 15 residues. The V gene lost 6 bases and the J gene lost 5 bases, with 19 bases spanning the gap. Looked up from germline, CDR1 is SGHTA and CDR2 is FQGNSA.

The sample holds many counts of this clonotype. This chain uses TRBV2 with TRBJ2-2; 9 bases fit TRBD1. The CDR3 consists of 13 residues. Germline CDR1 SNHLY, CDR2 FYNNEI. CDR3 DNA: TGTACGGGACAGGGTAACCTAGCCGGGGAGCTGTTTTTT. This sequence encodes CTGQGNLAGELFF.

CDR3 residues: CSASGKDRAGRDGYTF. CDR3 in DNA: TGCAGTGCTAGTGGAAAAGACCGAGCAGGCAGGGATGGCTACACCTTC. The chain is built from TRBV20-1 and TRBJ1-2, with TRBD1 as a possible D gene (5 bases). This CDR3 has 16 amino acids. Trimming took off 3 bases at V and 6 bases at J, with 23 bases between the two ends. Germline V gives CDR1 DFQATT, CDR2 SNEGSKA (reference sequence).

V gene TRBV20-1 combines with J gene TRBJ2-7; the match to TRBD2 covers 8 bases. CDR1 and CDR2 from the germline V gene are DFQATT and SNEGSKA (reference sequence). With 6 bases clipped from V and 3 bases from J, the junction kept 10 bases outside the gene matches. CDR3 length: 14 residues. CDR3 in amino acids: CSASRGAGGYEQYF. CDR3 nucleotide sequence: TGCAGTGCCTCGCGGGGGGCCGGGGGCTACGAGCAGTACTTC.

This clonotype was picked up a small number of times. The chain has TRBV28 and TRBJ2-2; D may match TRBD1 or TRBD2 (5 bases each). CDR1 is MDHEN, CDR2 SYDVKM, per germline. Trimming removed 7 bases at V and 2 bases at J, with 14 bases between. This CDR3 region has 15 residues. The CDR3 sequence: CASIGTVLNTGELFF. The CDR3 nucleotides are TGTGCCAGCATAGGGACCGTATTAAACACCGGGGAGCTGTTTTTT.

To note about this clonotype: The CDR3 does not end in the conserved phenylalanine or tryptophan, so this is likely a read error. The chain joins TRBV5-1 to TRBJ1-6; possible D gene TRBD1, 6 bases. CDR3 size: 14 residues. Germline CDR1 and CDR2: SGHRS and YFSETQ. The CDR3 region is CASSLAPGDSPLHS. The CDR3 DNA follows: TGCGCCAGCAGCTTGGCGCCAGGGGATTCGCCCCTCCACTCT.

This clonotype was counted many times. This chain uses TRBV7-2 with TRBJ2-7; the match to TRBD2 covers 7 bases. The length of the CDR3 is 17 residues. The junction had 10 bases not matched to a gene; V was cut back by 0 bases and J by 2 bases. Germline-derived CDR1 and CDR2 are SGHTA and FQGNSA. The CDR3 DNA reads TGTGCCAGCAGCTTAGCATTTACGGGGGGTCCGACCTACGAGCAGTACTTC. Its protein product is CASSLAFTGGPTYEQYF.